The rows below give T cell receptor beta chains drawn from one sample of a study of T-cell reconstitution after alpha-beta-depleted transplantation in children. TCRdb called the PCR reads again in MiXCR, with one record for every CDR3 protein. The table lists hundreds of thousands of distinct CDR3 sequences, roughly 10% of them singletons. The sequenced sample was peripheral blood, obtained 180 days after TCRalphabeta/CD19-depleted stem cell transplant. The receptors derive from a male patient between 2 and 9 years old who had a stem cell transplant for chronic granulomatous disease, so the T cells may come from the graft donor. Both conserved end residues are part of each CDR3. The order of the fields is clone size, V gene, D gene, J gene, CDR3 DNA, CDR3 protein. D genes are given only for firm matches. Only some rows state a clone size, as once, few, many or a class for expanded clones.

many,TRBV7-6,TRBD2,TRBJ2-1,TGTGCCAGCAGCTACGGGGGGGTCGGCAATGAGCAGTTCTTC,CASSYGGVGNEQFF
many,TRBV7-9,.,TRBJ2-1,TGTGCCAGCAGCCCTAACCCCAATGAGCAGTTCTTC,CASSPNPNEQFF
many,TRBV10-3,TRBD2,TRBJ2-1,TGTGCCATCAGTGAGGGACTAGCGGGTAATGAGCAGTTCTTC,CAISEGLAGNEQFF
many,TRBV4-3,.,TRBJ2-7,TGCGCCAGCAGCCAAAAACGGGGGACCACTTACGAGCAGTACTTC,CASSQKRGTTYEQYF
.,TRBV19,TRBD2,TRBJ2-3,TGTGCCAGTAGTATCGGGGGGGCAGGCACAGATACGCAGTATTTT,CASSIGGAGTDTQYF
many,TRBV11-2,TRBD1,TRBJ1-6,TGTGCCAGCAGCACCGGGACAGGGGTTAATTCACCCCTCCACTTT,CASSTGTGVNSPLHF
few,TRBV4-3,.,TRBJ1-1,TGCGCCAGCAGCCAAGATTCCTCTAACGAGGTCACTGAAGCTTTCTTT,CASSQDSSNEVTEAFF
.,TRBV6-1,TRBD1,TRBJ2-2,TGTGCCAGCAGCAACTATCCAGGGGGCGCGAACACCGGGGAGCTGTTTTTT,CASSNYPGGANTGELFF
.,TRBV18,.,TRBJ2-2,TGTGCCAGCTCCTCGTGGGGACGGCGATTATCCGGGGAGCTGTTTTTT,CASSSWGRRLSGELFF
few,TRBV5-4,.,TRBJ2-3,TGTGCCAGCAGCTTTTTCGGGAGCACAGATACGCAGTATTTT,CASSFFGSTDTQYF
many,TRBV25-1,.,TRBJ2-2,TGTGCCAGCAGTGTTGGAGTGTCGGGGGAGCTGTTTTTT,CASSVGVSGELFF
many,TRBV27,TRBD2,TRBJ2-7,TGTGCCAGCAGAAAGGGACTAGCGGACTCCTACGAGCAGTACTTC,CASRKGLADSYEQYF
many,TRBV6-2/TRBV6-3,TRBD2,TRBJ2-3,TGTGCCAGCAGTTACTCAAGGGGTAGCGGGAAGGCCCCGCCGAAGACAGATACGCAGTATTTT,CASSYSRGSGKAPPKTDTQYF
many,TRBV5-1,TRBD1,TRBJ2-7,TGCGCCAGCAGCTTAGTTCCGGGACAGGAATACGAGCAGTACTTC,CASSLVPGQEYEQYF
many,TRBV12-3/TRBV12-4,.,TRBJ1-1,TGTGCCAGCAGACAAAGGGGGGGAAACACTGAAGCTTTCTTT,CASRQRGGNTEAFF
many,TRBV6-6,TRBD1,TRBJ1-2,TGTGCCAACTCCCGGGACAGGGGATTTGGCTACACCTTC,CANSRDRGFGYTF
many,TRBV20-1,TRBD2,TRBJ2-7,TGCAGTGCTAGTTTTGGGACTAGCGGGTCCTCCTACGAGCAGTACTTC,CSASFGTSGSSYEQYF
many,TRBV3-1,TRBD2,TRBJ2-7,TGTGCCAGCAGCCACGTGGGCCTAGCGGGAGTTCTTGGCGAGCAGTACTTC,CASSHVGLAGVLGEQYF
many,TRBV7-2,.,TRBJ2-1,TGTGCCAGCAGCGCGACCCCCGGTGGACGCCATGAGCAGTTCTTC,CASSATPGGRHEQFF
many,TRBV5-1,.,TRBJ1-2,TGCGCCAGCAGCTTCGGGACCCCATGGAGCTATGGCTACACCTTC,CASSFGTPWSYGYTF